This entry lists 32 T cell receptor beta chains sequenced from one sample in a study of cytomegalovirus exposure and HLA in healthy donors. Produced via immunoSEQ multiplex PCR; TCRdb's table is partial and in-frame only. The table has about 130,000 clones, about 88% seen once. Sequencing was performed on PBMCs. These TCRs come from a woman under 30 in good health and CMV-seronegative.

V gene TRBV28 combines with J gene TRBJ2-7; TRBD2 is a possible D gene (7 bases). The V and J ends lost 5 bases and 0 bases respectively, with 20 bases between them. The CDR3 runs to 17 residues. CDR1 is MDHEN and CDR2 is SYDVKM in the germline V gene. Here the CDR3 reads CASSPTGRATYSYEQYV. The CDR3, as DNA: TGTGCCAGCAGTCCAACAGGGAGGGCAACCTACTCCTACGAGCAGTACGTC.

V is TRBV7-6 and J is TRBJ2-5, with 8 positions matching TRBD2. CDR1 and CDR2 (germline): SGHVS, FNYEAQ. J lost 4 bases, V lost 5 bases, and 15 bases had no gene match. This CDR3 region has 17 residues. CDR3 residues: CASSPLRRGALRETQYF. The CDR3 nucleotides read TGTGCCAGCAGCCCTCTGAGGCGGGGGGCGTTAAGAGAGACCCAGTACTTC.

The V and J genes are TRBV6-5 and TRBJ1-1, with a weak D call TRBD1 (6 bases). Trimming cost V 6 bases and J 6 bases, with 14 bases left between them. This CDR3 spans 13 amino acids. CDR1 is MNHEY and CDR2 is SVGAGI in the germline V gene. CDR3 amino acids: CASRGAEWAEAFF. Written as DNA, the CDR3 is TGTGCCAGCAGGGGGGCGGAATGGGCTGAAGCTTTCTTT.

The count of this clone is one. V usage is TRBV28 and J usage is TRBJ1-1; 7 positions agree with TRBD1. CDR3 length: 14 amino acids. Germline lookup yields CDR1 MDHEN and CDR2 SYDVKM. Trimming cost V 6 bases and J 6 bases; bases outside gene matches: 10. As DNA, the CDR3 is TGTGCCAGCAGGGAATCCAGGGGGTTGCCTGAAGCTTTCTTT. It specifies CASRESRGLPEAFF.

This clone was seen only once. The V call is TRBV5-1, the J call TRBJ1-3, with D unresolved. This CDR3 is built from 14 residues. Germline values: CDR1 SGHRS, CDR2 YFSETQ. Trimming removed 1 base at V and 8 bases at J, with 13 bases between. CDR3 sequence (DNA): TGCGCCAGCAGCTTGCGGACGGACTCGGACACCATATATTTT. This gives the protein CASSLRTDSDTIYF.

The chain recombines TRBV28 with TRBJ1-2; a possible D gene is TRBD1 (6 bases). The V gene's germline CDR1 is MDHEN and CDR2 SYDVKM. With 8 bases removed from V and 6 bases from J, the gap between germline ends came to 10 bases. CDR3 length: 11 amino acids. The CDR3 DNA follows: TGTGCCAGCCAAGCAGGGGATGGCTACACCTTC. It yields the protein CASQAGDGYTF.

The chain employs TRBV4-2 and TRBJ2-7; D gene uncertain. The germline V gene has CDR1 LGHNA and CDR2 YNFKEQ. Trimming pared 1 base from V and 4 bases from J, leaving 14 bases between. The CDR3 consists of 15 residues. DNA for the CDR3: TGTGCCAGCAGCCAAGTTTATTCTAGTGTTTACGAGCAGTACTTC. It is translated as CASSQVYSSVYEQYF.

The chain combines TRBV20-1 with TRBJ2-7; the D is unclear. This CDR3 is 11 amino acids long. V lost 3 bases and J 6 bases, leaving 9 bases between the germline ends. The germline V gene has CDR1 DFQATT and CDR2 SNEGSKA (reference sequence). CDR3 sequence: CSASLRGEQYF. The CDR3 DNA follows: TGCAGTGCTAGTTTACGAGGCGAGCAGTACTTC.

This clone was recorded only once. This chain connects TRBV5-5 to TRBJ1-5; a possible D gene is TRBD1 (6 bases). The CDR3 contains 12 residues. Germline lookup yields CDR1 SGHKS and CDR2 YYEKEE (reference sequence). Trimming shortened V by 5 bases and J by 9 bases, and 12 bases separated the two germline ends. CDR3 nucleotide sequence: TGTGCCAGCAGGGCCAGGGGATTGCCCCAGCATTTT. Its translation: CASRARGLPQHF.

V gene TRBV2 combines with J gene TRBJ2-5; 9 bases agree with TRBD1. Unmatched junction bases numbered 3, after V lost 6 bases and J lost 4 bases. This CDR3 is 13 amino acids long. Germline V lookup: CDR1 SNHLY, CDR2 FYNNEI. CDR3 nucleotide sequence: TGTGCCAGCAGGGGGGGACAGGGAGAGACCCAGTACTTC. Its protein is CASRGGQGETQYF.

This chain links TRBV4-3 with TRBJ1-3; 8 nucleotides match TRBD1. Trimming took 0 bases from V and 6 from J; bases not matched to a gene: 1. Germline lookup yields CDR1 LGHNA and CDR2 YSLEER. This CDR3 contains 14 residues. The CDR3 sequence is CASSQDRGQNTIYF. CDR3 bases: TGCGCCAGCAGCCAAGACAGGGGGCAAAACACCATATATTTT.

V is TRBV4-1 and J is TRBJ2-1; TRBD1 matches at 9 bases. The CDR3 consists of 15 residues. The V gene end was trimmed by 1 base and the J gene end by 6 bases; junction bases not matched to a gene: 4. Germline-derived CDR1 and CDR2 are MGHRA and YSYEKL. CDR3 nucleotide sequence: TGCGCCAGCAGCCAAGCCCCGGGACAGGGCAATGAGCAGTTCTTC. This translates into CASSQAPGQGNEQFF.

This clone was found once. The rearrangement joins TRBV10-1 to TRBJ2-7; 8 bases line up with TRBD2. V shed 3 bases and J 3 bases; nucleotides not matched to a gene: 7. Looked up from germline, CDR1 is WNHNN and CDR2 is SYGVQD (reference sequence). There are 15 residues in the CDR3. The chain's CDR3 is CASSEASSGLYEQYF. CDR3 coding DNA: TGCGCCAGCAGTGAAGCATCTAGCGGGCTCTACGAGCAGTACTTC.

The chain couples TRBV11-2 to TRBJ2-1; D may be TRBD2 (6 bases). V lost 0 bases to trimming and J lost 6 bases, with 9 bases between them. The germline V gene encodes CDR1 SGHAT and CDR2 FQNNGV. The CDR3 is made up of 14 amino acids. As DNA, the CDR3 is TGTGCCAGCAGCTTAGAGCGGGGAGTCAATGAGCAGTTCTTC. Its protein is CASSLERGVNEQFF.

Here the CDR3 reads CASSYKGARNTEAFF. CDR3 nucleotide sequence: TGTGCCAGCAGTTACAAGGGGGCGAGGAACACTGAAGCTTTCTTT. The chain employs TRBV6-5 and TRBJ1-1, with TRBD1 identical over 7 bases. Germline V CDR1 and CDR2: MNHEY, SVGAGI. Unmatched junction bases numbered 4, after V lost 2 bases and J lost 1 base. The CDR3 is 15 residues long.

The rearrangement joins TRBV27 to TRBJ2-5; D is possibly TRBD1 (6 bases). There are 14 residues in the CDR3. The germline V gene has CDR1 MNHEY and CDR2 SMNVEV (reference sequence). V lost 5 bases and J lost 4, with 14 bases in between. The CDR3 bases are TGTGCCAGCAGTGAACTGGACAGCCTAGAGACCCAGTACTTC. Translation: CASSELDSLETQYF.

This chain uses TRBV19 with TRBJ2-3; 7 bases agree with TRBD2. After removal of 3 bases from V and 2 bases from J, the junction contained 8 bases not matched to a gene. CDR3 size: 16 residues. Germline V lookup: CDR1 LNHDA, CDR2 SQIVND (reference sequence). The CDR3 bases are TGTGCCAGTAGTATGCCCCGGGGGGTTGCCACAGATACGCAGTATTTT. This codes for CASSMPRGVATDTQYF.

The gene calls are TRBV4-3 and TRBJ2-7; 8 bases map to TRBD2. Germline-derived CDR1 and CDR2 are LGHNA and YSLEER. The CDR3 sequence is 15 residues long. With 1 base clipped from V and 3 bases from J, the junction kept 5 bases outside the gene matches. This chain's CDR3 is CASSQGTSPNYEQYF. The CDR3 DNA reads TGCGCCAGCAGCCAAGGGACTAGCCCTAACTACGAGCAGTACTTC.

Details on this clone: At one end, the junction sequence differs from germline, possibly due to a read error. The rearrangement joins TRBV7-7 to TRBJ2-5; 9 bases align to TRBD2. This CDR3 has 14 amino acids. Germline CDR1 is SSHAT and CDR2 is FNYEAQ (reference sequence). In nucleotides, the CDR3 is TGTGCCAGCAGCGTAGCGGGAGTGGGAGAGACCCAGTACTTC. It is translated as CASSVAGVGETQYF.

The CDR3 here is CAISEGTGVDEQYF. CDR3 coding DNA: TGTGCCATCAGTGAGGGGACAGGGGTAGACGAGCAGTACTTC. The genes are TRBV10-3 and TRBJ2-7; 10 nucleotides line up with TRBD1. This CDR3 region has 14 residues. CDR1 and CDR2 from the germline V gene are ENHRY and SYGVKD. Unmatched junction bases numbered 3, after V lost 2 bases and J lost 5 bases.

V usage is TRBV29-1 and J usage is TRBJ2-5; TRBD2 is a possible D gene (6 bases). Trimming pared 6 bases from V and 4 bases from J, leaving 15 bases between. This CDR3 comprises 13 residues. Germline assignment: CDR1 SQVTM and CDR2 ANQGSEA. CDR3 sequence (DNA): TGCAGCGTAGGGACGGAGGGAATAGAGACCCAGTACTTC. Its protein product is CSVGTEGIETQYF.

CDR3 DNA sequence: TGTGCCTGTACTTCAGGAACCGGTACTGAAGCTTTCTTT. It yields the protein CACTSGTGTEAFF. This sequence joins TRBV30 and TRBJ1-1, with no clear D. Germline assignment: CDR1 GTSNPN and CDR2 SVGIG (reference sequence). This CDR3 contains 13 residues. Trimming cost V 6 bases and J 5 bases, with 16 bases left between them.

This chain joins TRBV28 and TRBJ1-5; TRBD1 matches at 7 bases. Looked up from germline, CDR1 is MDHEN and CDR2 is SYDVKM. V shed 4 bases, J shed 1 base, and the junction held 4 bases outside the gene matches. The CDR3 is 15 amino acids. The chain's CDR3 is CASSWGDRSNQPQHF. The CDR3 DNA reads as TGTGCCAGCAGTTGGGGGGACAGAAGCAATCAGCCCCAGCATTTT.

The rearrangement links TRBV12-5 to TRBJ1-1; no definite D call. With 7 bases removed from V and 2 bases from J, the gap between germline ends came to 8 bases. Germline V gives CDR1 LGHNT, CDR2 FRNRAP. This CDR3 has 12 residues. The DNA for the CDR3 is TGTGCTAGTGCCGTAGCCAACACTGAAGCTTTCTTT. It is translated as CASAVANTEAFF.

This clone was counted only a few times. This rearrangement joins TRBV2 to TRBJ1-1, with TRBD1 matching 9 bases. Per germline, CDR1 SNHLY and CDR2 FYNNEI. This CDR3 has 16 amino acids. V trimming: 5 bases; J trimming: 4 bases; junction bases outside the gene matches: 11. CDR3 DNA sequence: TGTGCCAGCAGTCCGGGACAGGGTATCGCAGGCACTGAAGCTTTCTTT. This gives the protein CASSPGQGIAGTEAFF.

CDR3 region: CASSAGQGDGSPLHF. CDR3 sequence (DNA): TGTGCCAGCTCGGCGGGACAGGGGGACGGGTCACCCCTCCACTTT. The V and J genes are TRBV18 and TRBJ1-6; the match to TRBD1 covers 11 bases. This CDR3 has 15 amino acids. Germline values: CDR1 KGHSH, CDR2 LQKENI. The ends lost 6 bases at V and 10 bases at J; junction bases unmatched: 8. The full variable domain, with the rest looked up from reference TRBV18 and TRBJ1-6, is NAGVMQNPRHLVRRRGQEARLRCSPMKGHSHVYWYRQLPEEGLKFMVYLQKENIIDESGMPKERFSAEFPKEGPSILRIQQVVRGDSAAYFCASSAGQGDGSPLHFGNGTRLTVT.

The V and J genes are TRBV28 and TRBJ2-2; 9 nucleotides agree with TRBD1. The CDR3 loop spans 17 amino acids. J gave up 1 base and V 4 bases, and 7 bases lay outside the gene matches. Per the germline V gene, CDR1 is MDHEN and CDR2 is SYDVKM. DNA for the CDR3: TGTGCCAGCAGTTCATTCCCGGGACAGGGGAACACCGGGGAGCTGTTTTTT. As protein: CASSSFPGQGNTGELFF.

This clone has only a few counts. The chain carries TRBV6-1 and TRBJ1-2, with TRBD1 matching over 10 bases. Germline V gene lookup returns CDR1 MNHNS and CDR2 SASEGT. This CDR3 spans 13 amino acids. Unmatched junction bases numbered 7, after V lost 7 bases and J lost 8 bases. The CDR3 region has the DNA TGTGCCAGCACCGAGGGGGACAGGGGCGGCTACACCTTC. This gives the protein CASTEGDRGGYTF.

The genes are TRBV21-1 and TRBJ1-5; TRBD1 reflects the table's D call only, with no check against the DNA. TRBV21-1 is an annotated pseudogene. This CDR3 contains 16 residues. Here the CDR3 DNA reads TGTGCCAGCAGCACCTCCTCAAAGACAGTCAATCAGCCCCAGCATTTT. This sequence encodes CASSTSSKTVNQPQHF.

CDR3 sequence: CASRGDNNEQFF. Here the CDR3 DNA reads TGTGCCAGCAGGGGGGACAACAATGAGCAGTTCTTC. This chain links TRBV6-1 with TRBJ2-1, with a possible D match to TRBD1 (6 bases). V was pared by 6 bases and J by 5 bases, with 8 bases between. Germline V gene sequence: CDR1 MNHNS, CDR2 SASEGT. The CDR3 runs 12 residues.

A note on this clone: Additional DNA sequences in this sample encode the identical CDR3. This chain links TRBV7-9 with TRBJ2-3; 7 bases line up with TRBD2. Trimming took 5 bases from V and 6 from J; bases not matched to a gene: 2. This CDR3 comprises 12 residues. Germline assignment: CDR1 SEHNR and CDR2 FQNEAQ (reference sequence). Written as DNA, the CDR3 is TGTGCCAGCAGCCCCGGGGGGGATACGCAGTATTTT. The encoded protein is CASSPGGDTQYF.

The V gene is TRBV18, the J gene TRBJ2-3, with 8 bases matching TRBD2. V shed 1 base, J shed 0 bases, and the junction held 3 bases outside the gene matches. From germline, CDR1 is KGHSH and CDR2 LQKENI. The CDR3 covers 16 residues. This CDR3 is CASSPLAGTSTDTQYF. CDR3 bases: TGTGCCAGCTCACCACTAGCGGGGACTAGCACAGATACGCAGTATTTT.